This entry is about one T cell receptor (beta chain). Its antigen is unknown. The data originate from a study of shared clonotypes between healthy human individuals. Selected positively for CCR7 and CD45RO-negative, naive CD8 cells excluded terminally differentiated effector memory CD45RA+ cells. Within Nashville, Tennessee resided all donors, each a Caucasian adult. The CDR3 spans 13 residues. The ends were cut back, 2 bases at V and 3 bases at J, with 10 bases in the middle. Germline V gene lookup returns CDR1 GTSNPN and CDR2 SVGIG (reference sequence). The assay was carried out at the deep level. In the study's own analysis: ImmunoSEQ output held junction-only sequences without quality scores, so filtering differed. The protocol was immunoSEQ multiplex PCR, while the TCRdb copy is restricted to in-frame clones and leaves out a portion. Clone size and the V and J calls come from that table; the DNA yielded D and trimming. The sample carries millions of clones, less than 95% recorded once.

Findings and caveats of the study: Investigators expected sequencing depth to affect clonotype sharing among donors.

Sequencing was carried out using naive CD8+ T cells sorted from blood. The V gene is TRBV30, the J gene TRBJ1-2, with a weak D call TRBD1 (6 bases). This TCR came from a man younger than 35 in good health. The CDR3 loop reads CAWSPGEDYGYTF. CDR3 DNA sequence: TGTGCCTGGAGTCCAGGGGAAGACTATGGCTACACCTTC.